What follows are 5 T cell receptor beta chains derived from one specimen sequenced in a study of patients and donors after allogeneic stem cell transplantation. TCRdb re-called the RT-PCR reads through MiXCR, storing one row per CDR3 protein. Of 80,000 to 90,000 distinct CDR3 sequences in the sample, around 48% are singletons; the top ten hold around 60%. The sample was blood, either unsorted or a sorted T cell fraction (not recorded which). These receptors came from a human donor who was either an allogeneic HSCT recipient or a stem cell or donor lymphocyte infusion donor (not recorded which). It is not recorded whose cells these are; they may come from a transplant donor.

This clonotype appeared a few times. This chain links TRBV29-1 with TRBJ1-2, with a tentative D call TRBD1 (5 bases). The CDR3 is 13 residues long. Looked up from germline, CDR1 is SQVTM and CDR2 is ANQGSEA. V lost 4 bases and J 7 bases, leaving 16 bases between the germline ends. The CDR3 nucleotides read TGCAGCGTTGTCCTTATAGGGACGAGTGGCTACACCTTC. Its protein product is CSVVLIGTSGYTF.

This clonotype was observed a handful of times. This chain uses TRBV27 with TRBJ1-4; 7 positions match TRBD1. Trimming took 6 bases from V and 4 from J; bases not matched to a gene: 8. Germline CDR1 is MNHEY and CDR2 is SMNVEV (reference sequence). The CDR3 runs 15 residues. The CDR3 bases are TGTGCCAGCAGGCGGCCGGGACAGAGTAATGAAAAACTGTTTTTT. Amino acid sequence: CASRRPGQSNEKLFF.

For this clonotype: An end of the junction does not agree with germline; a read error may underlie this. The chain links TRBV9 to TRBJ2-7, with 8 bases lining up with TRBD2. This CDR3 has 16 residues. Germline V gene data show CDR1 as SGDLS and CDR2 as YYNGEE. CDR3 amino acids: CASSVAPAGAPYEQHF. CDR3 DNA: TGTGCCAGCAGCGTAGCCCCAGCGGGAGCTCCTTACGAGCAGCACTTC. Full variable domain (rest looked up from reference TRBV9 and TRBJ2-7): DSGVTQTPKHLITATGQRVTLRCSPRSGDLSVYWYQQSLDQGLQFLIQYYNGEERAKGNILERFSAQQFPDLHSELNLSSLELGDSALYFCASSVAPAGAPYEQHFGPGTRLTVT.

The rearrangement links TRBV7-2 to TRBJ1-3, with D uncertain. Between the trimmed V and J ends, which lost 5 bases and 4 bases, there was a span of 6 bases. There are 12 residues in the CDR3. Germline CDR1 is SGHTA and CDR2 is FQGNSA. The CDR3: CASSPTGNTIYF. As DNA, the CDR3 is TGTGCCAGCAGCCCGACCGGAAACACCATATATTTT.

This chain uses TRBV20-1 with TRBJ2-1, with 7 bases aligning to TRBD2. This CDR3 region has 15 residues. Germline values: CDR1 DFQATT, CDR2 SNEGSKA (reference sequence). Germline trimming cut 0 bases from V and 2 bases from J; bases unmatched to any gene: 4. The CDR3 loop is CSARDIGGTYNEQFF. CDR3 nucleotide sequence: TGCAGTGCTAGAGATATCGGGGGGACCTACAATGAGCAGTTCTTC.